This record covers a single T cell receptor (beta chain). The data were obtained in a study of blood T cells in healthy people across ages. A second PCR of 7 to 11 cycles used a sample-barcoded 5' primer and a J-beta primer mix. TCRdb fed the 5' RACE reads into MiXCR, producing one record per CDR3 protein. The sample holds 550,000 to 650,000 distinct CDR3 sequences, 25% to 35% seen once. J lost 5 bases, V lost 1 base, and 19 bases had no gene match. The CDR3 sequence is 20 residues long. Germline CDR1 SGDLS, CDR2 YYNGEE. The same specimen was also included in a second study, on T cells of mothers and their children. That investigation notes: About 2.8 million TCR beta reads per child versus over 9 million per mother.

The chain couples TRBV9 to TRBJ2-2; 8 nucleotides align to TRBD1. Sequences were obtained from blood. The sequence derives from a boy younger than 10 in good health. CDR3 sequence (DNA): TGTGCCAGCAGCGTATCCTGGTTAGACTTGGACAGGGATGGGACCGGGGAGCTGTTTTTT. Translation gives CASSVSWLDLDRDGTGELFF.